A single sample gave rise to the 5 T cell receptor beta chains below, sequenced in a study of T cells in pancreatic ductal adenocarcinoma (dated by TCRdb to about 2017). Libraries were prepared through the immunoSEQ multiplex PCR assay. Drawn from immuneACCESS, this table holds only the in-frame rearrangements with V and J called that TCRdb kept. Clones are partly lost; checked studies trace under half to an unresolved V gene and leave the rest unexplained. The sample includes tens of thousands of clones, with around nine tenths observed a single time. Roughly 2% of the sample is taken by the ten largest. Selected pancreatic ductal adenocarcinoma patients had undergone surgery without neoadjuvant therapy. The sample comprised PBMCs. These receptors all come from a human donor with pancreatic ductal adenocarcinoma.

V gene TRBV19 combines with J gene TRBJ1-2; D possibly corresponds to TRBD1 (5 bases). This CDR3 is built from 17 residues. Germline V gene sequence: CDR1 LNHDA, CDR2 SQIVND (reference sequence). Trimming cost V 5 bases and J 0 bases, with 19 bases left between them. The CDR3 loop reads CASSWGGRRNSNYGYTF. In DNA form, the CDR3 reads TGTGCCAGTAGTTGGGGGGGTAGAAGGAACTCTAACTATGGCTACACCTTC.

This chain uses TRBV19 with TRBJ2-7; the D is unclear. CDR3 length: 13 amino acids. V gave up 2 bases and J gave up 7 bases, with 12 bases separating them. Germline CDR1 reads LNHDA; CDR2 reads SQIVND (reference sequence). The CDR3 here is CASSISTIGEQYF. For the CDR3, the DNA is TGTGCCAGTAGTATATCCACAATCGGGGAGCAGTACTTC.

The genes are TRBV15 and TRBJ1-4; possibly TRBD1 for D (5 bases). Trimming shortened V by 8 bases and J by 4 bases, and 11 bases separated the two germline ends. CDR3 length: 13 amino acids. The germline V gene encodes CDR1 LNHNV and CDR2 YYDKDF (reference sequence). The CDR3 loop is CATARGNNEKLFF. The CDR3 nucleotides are TGTGCCACCGCTCGGGGGAATAATGAAAAACTGTTTTTT. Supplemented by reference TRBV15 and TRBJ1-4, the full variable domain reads DAMVIQNPRYQVTQFGKPVTLSCSQTLNHNVMYWYQQKSSQAPKLLFHYYDKDFNNEADTPDNFQSRRPNTSFCFLDIRSPGLGDTAMYLCATARGNNEKLFFGSGTQLSVL.

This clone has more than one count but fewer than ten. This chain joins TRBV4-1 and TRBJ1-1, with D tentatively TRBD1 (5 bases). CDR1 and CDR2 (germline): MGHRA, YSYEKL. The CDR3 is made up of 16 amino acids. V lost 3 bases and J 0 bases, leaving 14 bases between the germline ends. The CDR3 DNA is TGCGCCAGCAGCCAGTCCCTCGGGGCAGTGAACACTGAAGCTTTCTTT. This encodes CASSQSLGAVNTEAFF.

The CDR3 loop is CASSQLLLDTREAFF. The CDR3 nucleotides are TGCGCCAGCAGCCAGCTGCTCCTGGACACCCGTGAAGCTTTCTTT. V is TRBV4-1 and J is TRBJ1-1; a weak D match, TRBD1 (5 bases). V lost 3 bases to trimming and J lost 7 bases, with 18 bases between them. The length of the CDR3 is 15 residues. The V gene's germline CDR1 is MGHRA and CDR2 YSYEKL.